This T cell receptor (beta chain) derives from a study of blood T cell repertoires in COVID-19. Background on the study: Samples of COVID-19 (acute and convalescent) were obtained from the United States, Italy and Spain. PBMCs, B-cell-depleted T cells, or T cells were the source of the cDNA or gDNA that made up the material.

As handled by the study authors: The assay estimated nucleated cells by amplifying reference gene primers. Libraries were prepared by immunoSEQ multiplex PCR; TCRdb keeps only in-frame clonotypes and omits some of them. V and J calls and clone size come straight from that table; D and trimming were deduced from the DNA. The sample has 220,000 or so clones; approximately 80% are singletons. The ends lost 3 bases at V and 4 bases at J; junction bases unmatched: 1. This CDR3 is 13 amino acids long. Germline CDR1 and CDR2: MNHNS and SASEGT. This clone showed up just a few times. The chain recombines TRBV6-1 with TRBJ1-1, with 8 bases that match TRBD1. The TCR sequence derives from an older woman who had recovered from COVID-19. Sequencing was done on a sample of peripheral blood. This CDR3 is CASSETGATEAFF. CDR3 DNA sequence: TGTGCCAGCAGTGAGACAGGGGCCACTGAAGCTTTCTTT.